Listed below are T cell receptor beta chains from one sample, sequenced in a study of cytomegalovirus exposure and HLA in healthy donors. TCRdb keeps only in-frame clones here, not all; method: immunoSEQ multiplex PCR. The table has more than 85,000 clones, 83% seen once; the top ten hold just over 2.5%. Sequenced input: PBMCs. The receptors here all came from a man aged 40-55 years in good health and CMV-seronegative. Both conserved end residues are part of each CDR3. Fields, in order: clone size, CDR3 length, V gene, J gene, D gene, CDR3 protein, CDR3 DNA. The D gene is left open where the match is weak. Size is omitted from some rows. Given values are once, few, many or a class for expanded clones.

>few|13|TRBV5-1|TRBJ2-3|.
CASSLRVTDTQYF
TGCGCCAGCAGCTTGCGGGTCACAGATACGCAGTATTTT
>.|12|TRBV30|TRBJ1-2|TRBD1
CAWTPGQGDYTF
TGTGCCTGGACACCGGGACAGGGAGACTACACCTTC
>.|15|TRBV5-1|TRBJ1-2|.
CASSAGEILNYGYTF
TGCGCCAGCAGTGCAGGGGAGATACTTAACTATGGCTACACCTTC
>.|15|TRBV27|TRBJ1-6|TRBD1
CASSLWAGGNSPLHF
TGTGCCAGCAGTTTATGGGCAGGGGGCAATTCACCCCTCCACTTT
>.|14|TRBV7-9|TRBJ2-7|.
CSSSLEQVTYEQYF
TGTTCCAGCAGCTTAGAGCAGGTCACCTACGAGCAGTACTTC
>.|14|TRBV11-2|TRBJ1-2|.
CASSVQGPTIGYTF
TGTGCCAGCAGCGTACAGGGTCCGACTATCGGCTACACCTTC
>.|14|TRBV7-3|TRBJ1-1|TRBD1
CASGNRGPSTEAFF
TGTGCCAGCGGTAACAGGGGGCCGAGCACTGAAGCTTTCTTT
>.|13|TRBV5-1|TRBJ1-1|TRBD1
CASSLGTGGEAFF
TGCGCCAGCAGCTTAGGGACAGGGGGTGAAGCTTTCTTT
>.|14|TRBV5-6|TRBJ2-1|.
CASSFARGVNEQFF
TGTGCCAGCAGCTTCGCCAGGGGGGTCAATGAGCAGTTCTTC
>.|14|TRBV4-2|TRBJ2-7|.
CASSQVGSGYEQYF
TGTGCCAGCAGCCAAGTTGGGTCGGGTTACGAGCAGTACTTC
>once|15|TRBV7-6|TRBJ1-1|TRBD1
CASSLRRQGASEAFF
TGTGCCAGCAGCTTACGACGTCAGGGGGCTAGCGAAGCTTTCTTT
>.|15|TRBV6-1|TRBJ2-1|TRBD2
CASSVASGPVNEQFF
TGTGCCAGCAGTGTAGCTAGCGGGCCCGTCAATGAGCAGTTCTTC
>.|14|TRBV27|TRBJ2-7|.
CASSPRVYSYEQYF
TGTGCCAGCAGTCCGAGGGTATACTCCTACGAGCAGTACTTC
>.|13|TRBV27|TRBJ1-1|.
CASSLDLNTEAFF
TGTGCCAGCAGTTTAGACTTGAACACTGAAGCTTTCTTT
>.|16|TRBV18|TRBJ2-7|.
CASSPPMALDSYEQYF
TGTGCCAGCTCACCACCGATGGCACTAGACTCCTACGAGCAGTACTTC
>.|13|TRBV19|TRBJ1-2|.
CASSMSVAYGYTF
TGTGCCAGTAGTATGTCGGTCGCCTATGGCTACACCTTC
>.|16|TRBV10-3|TRBJ1-4|.
CAISERGGQTNEKLFF
TGTGCCATCAGTGAAAGGGGCGGACAAACTAATGAAAAACTGTTTTTT
>.|15|TRBV6-1|TRBJ2-1|TRBD2
CASSVVSGVSNEQFF
TGTGCCAGCAGTGTAGTTAGCGGGGTCAGCAATGAGCAGTTCTTC
>once|13|TRBV11-2|TRBJ1-1|.
CASSLGVPTEAFF
TGTGCCAGCAGCTTAGGAGTCCCCACTGAAGCTTTCTTT
>once|15|TRBV6-5|TRBJ1-6|TRBD1
CASDYQGQGDSPLHF
TGTGCCAGCGACTACCAGGGACAGGGTGATTCACCCCTCCACTTT
>.|13|TRBV10-1|TRBJ2-3|.
CASSAISTDTQYF
TGCGCCAGCAGTGCTATAAGCACAGATACGCAGTATTTT
>.|16|TRBV18|TRBJ1-2|TRBD1
CASSPPGQGKIYGYTF
TGTGCCAGCTCACCACCTGGACAGGGAAAGATCTATGGCTACACCTTC
>.|15|TRBV11-2|TRBJ1-2|.
CASTSYGDRDYGYTF
TGTGCCAGCACCTCTTACGGAGACAGAGACTATGGCTACACCTTC
>.|15|TRBV4-1|TRBJ2-3|TRBD2
CASSPGLATTDTQYF
TGCGCCAGCAGCCCCGGACTAGCTACTACAGATACGCAGTATTTT
>once|15|TRBV7-2|TRBJ2-1|TRBD2
CASSLVVAGGHEQFF
TGTGCCAGCAGCTTAGTAGTAGCGGGGGGCCATGAGCAGTTCTTC
>.|15|TRBV27|TRBJ1-4|.
CASSPGVGLNEKLFF
TGTGCCAGCAGCCCGGGGGTGGGGCTGAATGAAAAACTGTTTTTT
>.|14|TRBV19|TRBJ1-1|.
CASSIDFSPTEAFF
TGTGCCAGTAGTATCGACTTTTCCCCCACTGAAGCTTTCTTT
>.|19|TRBV5-6|TRBJ2-6|.
CASSPIGGQTASGANVLTF
TGTGCCAGCAGCCCAATCGGTGGACAGACCGCCTCTGGGGCCAACGTCCTGACTTTC
>.|14|TRBV15|TRBJ2-7|.
CATSARQETYEQYF
TGTGCCACCAGCGCGCGACAGGAAACCTACGAGCAGTACTTC